Following are 14 T cell receptor beta chains from one sample sequenced in a study of blood T cell repertoires in COVID-19. Libraries were prepared by immunoSEQ multiplex PCR; TCRdb keeps only in-frame clonotypes and omits some of them. The table has around 75,000 clones, 79% seen once. Sequences were obtained from peripheral blood. The receptors derive from an elderly woman with active or convalescent COVID-19.

The J gene is TRBJ2-2, the V gene TRBV29-1, with TRBD1 matching over 9 bases. V was clipped by 7 bases and J by 1 base; unmatched bases: 7. Germline V gene lookup returns CDR1 SQVTM and CDR2 ANQGSEA. This CDR3 contains 15 residues. The chain's CDR3 is CSAQRGQGNTGELFF. DNA for the CDR3: TGCAGCGCCCAAAGGGGACAGGGGAACACCGGGGAGCTGTTTTTT.

This clone appeared a single time. This chain links TRBV7-2 with TRBJ2-5, with 12 positions matching TRBD2. The CDR3 covers 17 residues. Trimming removed 1 base from V and 1 base from J; junction bases left unmatched: 4. Germline CDR1 SGHTA, CDR2 FQGNSA. CDR3 protein: CASSLGGLAGLQETQYF. The DNA for the CDR3 is TGTGCCAGCAGCTTAGGGGGACTAGCGGGCCTCCAAGAGACCCAGTACTTC.

The chain employs TRBV2 and TRBJ1-1, with TRBD1 as a possible D gene (6 bases). V was trimmed by 7 bases and J by 4 bases, leaving 13 bases between them. The CDR3 spans 13 residues. Germline CDR1 reads SNHLY; CDR2 reads FYNNEI. The CDR3 nucleotides read TGTGCCAGCACGAGGGGGTCCCTCACTGAAGCTTTCTTT. Translation gives CASTRGSLTEAFF.

The chain carries TRBV29-1 and TRBJ2-1; D uncertain. The CDR3 spans 13 residues. V lost 3 bases, J lost 6 bases, and 12 bases lay in between. Per the germline V gene, CDR1 is SQVTM and CDR2 is ANQGSEA. The CDR3 is CSVEFFWSNEQFF. CDR3 sequence (DNA): TGCAGCGTTGAGTTCTTTTGGAGCAATGAGCAGTTCTTC.

The chain employs TRBV6-6 and TRBJ2-2; TRBD2 agrees at 8 bases. Unmatched junction bases numbered 6, after V lost 5 bases and J lost 4 bases. CDR3 length equals 15 residues. Looked up from germline, CDR1 is MNHNY and CDR2 is SVGAGI (reference sequence). CDR3 DNA sequence: TGTGCCAGCAGTCGCGGGGGGTATGGCACCGGGGAGCTGTTTTTT. This sequence encodes CASSRGGYGTGELFF.

V is TRBV5-5 and J is TRBJ1-6; 11 bases are a match to TRBD1. Germline trimming cut 4 bases from V and 10 bases from J; bases unmatched to any gene: 4. CDR3 length: 14 amino acids. CDR1 and CDR2 from the germline V gene are SGHKS and YYEKEE (reference sequence). The DNA for the CDR3 is TGTGCCAGCAGCGAGGACAGGGGGCGGTCACCCCTCCACTTT. Encoded protein: CASSEDRGRSPLHF.

The chain is built from TRBV6-2 or TRBV6-3 and TRBJ1-1; no firm D call. There are 16 residues in the CDR3. Per germline, CDR1 MNHEY and CDR2 SVGEGT. Trimming pared 6 bases from V and 2 bases from J, leaving 19 bases between. CDR3 bases: TGTGCCAGCAGCGCCCCACATCAGGCGGGTAACACTGAAGCTTTCTTT. Protein product: CASSAPHQAGNTEAFF.

This rearrangement joins TRBV20-1 to TRBJ1-2; TRBD1 is a possible D gene (6 bases). CDR1 and CDR2 (germline): DFQATT, SNEGSKA (reference sequence). V shed 3 bases and J shed 6 bases, with 8 bases lying between them. The CDR3 consists of 11 residues. CDR3 residues: CSASHRDGYTF. Here the CDR3 DNA reads TGCAGTGCTAGCCACAGGGATGGCTACACCTTC.

The table lists this clone with a count of one. The rearrangement joins TRBV5-1 to TRBJ2-1; 8 nucleotides align to TRBD2. Germline CDR1 and CDR2: SGHRS and YFSETQ. Trimming cost V 1 base and J 10 bases; bases outside gene matches: 10. There are 15 residues in the CDR3. In DNA form, the CDR3 reads TGCGCCAGCAGCTTGTTACTAGCGGAAGGGCGGGAGCAGTTCTTC. Its translation is CASSLLLAEGREQFF.

This clone was recorded a few times. The CDR3, as DNA: TGTGCCAGCAGTTTGGGCGCTTATGGCTACACCTTC. As protein: CASSLGAYGYTF. J is TRBJ1-2 and V is TRBV12-3 or TRBV12-4; D remains ambiguous. CDR3 length: 12 amino acids. Trimming stripped 3 bases from V and 5 bases from J, with 7 bases between.

The chain has TRBV2 and TRBJ2-1, with TRBD1 matching over 8 bases. Germline assignment: CDR1 SNHLY and CDR2 FYNNEI. The ends lost 7 bases at V and 7 bases at J; junction bases unmatched: 9. This CDR3 is built from 14 residues. CDR3 region: CASKSAGGLNEQFF. CDR3 bases: TGTGCCAGCAAGTCGGCAGGGGGCTTGAATGAGCAGTTCTTC. Drawing the rest from reference TRBV2 and TRBJ2-1, the complete variable domain is EPEVTQTPSHQVTQMGQEVILRCVPISNHLYFYWYRQILGQKVEFLVSFYNNEISEKSEIFDDQFSVERPDGSNFTLKIRSTKLEDSAMYFCASKSAGGLNEQFFGPGTRLTVL.

This clone has a handful of counts. This chain connects TRBV5-4 to TRBJ2-7; 10 nucleotides align to TRBD2. This CDR3 spans 16 amino acids. J lost 0 bases, V lost 3 bases, and 6 bases had no gene match. From germline, CDR1 is SGHNT and CDR2 YYREEE (reference sequence). The CDR3 region is CASSSPTSGYSYEQYF. The CDR3 DNA reads as TGTGCCAGCAGCTCGCCGACTAGCGGGTACTCCTACGAGCAGTACTTC.

CDR3: CASSYSLGGGETQYF. The CDR3 nucleotides are TGTGCCAGCAGTTACTCGTTAGGAGGCGGGGAGACCCAGTACTTC. The V call is TRBV6-5, the J call TRBJ2-5, with D possibly being TRBD2 (5 bases). Germline lookup yields CDR1 MNHEY and CDR2 SVGAGI. The CDR3 length is 15 residues. The V gene lost 0 bases and the J gene lost 5 bases, with 13 bases spanning the gap.

The table lists this clone with a count of one. V usage is TRBV27 and J usage is TRBJ2-6; 9 nucleotides agree with TRBD1. The CDR3 has 16 amino acids. Germline CDR1 reads MNHEY; CDR2 reads SMNVEV (reference sequence). The trim removed 8 bases at V and 2 bases at J, leaving 7 bases unmatched. In DNA form, the CDR3 reads TGTGCCAGCGGAACAGGGGGCGCGGCTGGGGCCAACGTCCTGACTTTC. Amino acids: CASGTGGAAGANVLTF.